This section outlines one T cell receptor (beta chain) sequence together with its context. Its recognized antigen is unknown. No base qualities exist here, and no much larger clone lies one base off it. V is cut by 5 bases and J by 1 base, and the space between the germline ends is 11 bases. CDR1 and CDR2, looked up from the germline V gene (reference sequence), are MNHEY and SMNVEV. Including cysteine and phenylalanine, the CDR3 has 14 amino acids. The DNA shown is the 42-base CDR3, in frame from base 1. The data were taken from a study of blood T cell repertoires in COVID-19 (dated by TCRdb to the early 2020s). Regarding the complete study: Samples from collaborators originated in the United States, Italy and Spain and spanned both the acute and convalescent phases of COVID-19. The material from the prospective study consisted of cDNA or gDNA derived from T cells, B-cell-depleted T cells, or PBMCs. Subjects who had been exposed to COVID-19, were actively infected with it, or had recovered from it provided the deeply sampled blood TCRbeta repertoires that made up the dataset. The repertoires were made available in a free public database intended to serve as a resource for research on the immune response to SARS-CoV-2. The samples were drawn from the first 160 participants of the ongoing ImmuneRACE study and from 1,200 or so subjects provided by 6 global collaborators. Sample metadata almost always included a de-identified subject ID, COVID-19 status, age in years and sex. Where available, HLA class I and class II types were obtained from metadata supplied by the sample provider rather than from assay-based typing. Here is what the overall study found, with its caveats: The amount of clinical and demographic metadata varied by source and participant and was provided uncurated.

TCRbeta CDR3 regions were amplified from genomic DNA by means of the immunoSEQ Assay, a bias-controlled multiplex PCR. On the authors' methods: The number of nucleated cells in each sample was estimated by amplification of reference gene primers within the assay. To quantify the absolute abundance of each unique TCRbeta CDR3 rearrangement, sequence reads were collapsed and filtered. For each sample, productive Simpson clonality was calculated by taking the square root of Simpson's diversity index across productive rearrangements. The table was pulled from immuneACCESS by TCRdb, which kept in-frame rearrangements only. Such tables lose some clones; where checked, under half of the loss comes from unresolved V genes, and the rest has no known cause. V and J calls and clone size follow that table, whereas D and trimming were derived from the DNA. Present in this sample are under 130,000 clones, around 74% of which were seen just once. The ten top clones hold approximately 20% of the sample.

Each collaborating institution followed its own protocols to collect whole blood in K2EDTA tubes. Collaborator samples were shipped for TCRbeta analysis as frozen whole blood, isolated PBMCs, or DNA extracted from either sample type. The rearranged chain carries TRBV27 and TRBJ1-1, with TRBD1 tentatively as D gene (6 bases match). The clonotype comes from an older woman with acute or convalescent COVID-19. Sequenced material: peripheral blood. The CDR3 has the sequence CASSTGMGNTEAFF. The DNA sequence is TGTGCCAGCAGTACAGGGATGGGGAACACTGAAGCTTTCTTT.